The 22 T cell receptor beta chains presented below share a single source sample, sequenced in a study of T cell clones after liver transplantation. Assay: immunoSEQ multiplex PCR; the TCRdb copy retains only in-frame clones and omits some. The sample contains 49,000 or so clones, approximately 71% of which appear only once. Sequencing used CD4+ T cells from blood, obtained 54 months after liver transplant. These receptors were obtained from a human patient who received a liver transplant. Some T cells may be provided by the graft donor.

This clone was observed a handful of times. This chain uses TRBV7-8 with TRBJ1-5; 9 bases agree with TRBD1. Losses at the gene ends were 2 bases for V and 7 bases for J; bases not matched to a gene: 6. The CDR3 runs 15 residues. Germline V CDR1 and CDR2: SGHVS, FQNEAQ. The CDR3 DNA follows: TGTGCCAGCAGCTTACGACAGGGGGTAGGGCAGCCCCAGCATTTT. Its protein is CASSLRQGVGQPQHF.

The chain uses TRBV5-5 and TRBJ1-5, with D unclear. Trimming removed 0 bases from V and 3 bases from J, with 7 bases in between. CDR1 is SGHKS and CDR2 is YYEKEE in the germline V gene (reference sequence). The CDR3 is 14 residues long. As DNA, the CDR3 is TGTGCCAGCAGCTTGGCTGGGGACAATCAGCCCCAGCATTTT. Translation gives CASSLAGDNQPQHF. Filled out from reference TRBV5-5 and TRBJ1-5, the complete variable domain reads DAGVTQSPTHLIKTRGQQVTLRCSPISGHKSVSWYQQVLGQGPQFIFQYYEKEERGRGNFPDRFSARQFPNYSSELNVNALLLGDSALYLCASSLAGDNQPQHFGDGTRLSIL.

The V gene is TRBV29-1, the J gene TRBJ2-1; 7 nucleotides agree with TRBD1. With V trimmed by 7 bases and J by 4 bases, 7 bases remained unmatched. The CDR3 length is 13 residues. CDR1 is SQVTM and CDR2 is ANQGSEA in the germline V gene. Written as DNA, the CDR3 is TGCAGCGCTGGCCGGGACAGTTACAATGAGCAGTTCTTC. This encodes CSAGRDSYNEQFF.

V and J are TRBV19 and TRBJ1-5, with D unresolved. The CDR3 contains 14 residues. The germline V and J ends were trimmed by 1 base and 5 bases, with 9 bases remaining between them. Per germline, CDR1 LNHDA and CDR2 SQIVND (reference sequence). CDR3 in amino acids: CASSIGLGYQPQHF. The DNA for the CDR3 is TGTGCCAGTAGTATAGGCCTAGGATATCAGCCCCAGCATTTT.

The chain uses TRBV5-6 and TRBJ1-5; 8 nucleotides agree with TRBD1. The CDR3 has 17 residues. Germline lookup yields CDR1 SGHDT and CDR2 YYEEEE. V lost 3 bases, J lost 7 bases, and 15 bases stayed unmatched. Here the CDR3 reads CASSSRRRQGRGQPQHF. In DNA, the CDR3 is TGTGCCAGCAGCTCACGACGCCGACAGGGGCGAGGGCAGCCCCAGCATTTT.

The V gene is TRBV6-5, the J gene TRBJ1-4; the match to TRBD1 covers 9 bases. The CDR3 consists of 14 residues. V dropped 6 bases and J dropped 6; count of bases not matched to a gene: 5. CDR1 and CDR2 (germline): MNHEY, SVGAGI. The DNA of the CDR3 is TGTGCCAGCAGCGCGGGACAGGGCCATGAAAAACTGTTTTTT. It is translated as CASSAGQGHEKLFF.

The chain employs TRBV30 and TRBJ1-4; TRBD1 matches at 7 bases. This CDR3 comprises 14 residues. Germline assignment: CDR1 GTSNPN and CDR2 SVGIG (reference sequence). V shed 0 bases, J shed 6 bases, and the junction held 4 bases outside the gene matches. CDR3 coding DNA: TGTGCCTGGAGTGTAAAGGGGGCGGATGAAAAACTGTTTTTT. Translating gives CAWSVKGADEKLFF.

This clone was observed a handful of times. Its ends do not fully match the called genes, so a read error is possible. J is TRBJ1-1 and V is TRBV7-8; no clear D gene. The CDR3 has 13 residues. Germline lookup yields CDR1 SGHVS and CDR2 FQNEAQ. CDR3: CASSPAGRPESFF. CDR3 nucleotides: TGTGCCAGCAGCCCTGCCGGGCGACCTGAATCTTTCTTT.

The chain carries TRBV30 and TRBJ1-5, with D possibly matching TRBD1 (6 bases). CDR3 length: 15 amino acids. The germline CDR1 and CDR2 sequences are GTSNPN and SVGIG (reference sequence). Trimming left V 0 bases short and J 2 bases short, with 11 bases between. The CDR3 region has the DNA TGTGCCTGGAGTGTAAGGGGGGTCGGCAATCAGCCCCAGCATTTT. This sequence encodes CAWSVRGVGNQPQHF.

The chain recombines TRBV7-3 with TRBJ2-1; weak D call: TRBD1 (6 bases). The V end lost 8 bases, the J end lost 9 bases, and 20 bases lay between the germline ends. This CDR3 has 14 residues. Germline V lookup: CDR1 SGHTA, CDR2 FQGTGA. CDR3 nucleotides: TGTGCCAGCGGAGGAACAGGGATTGTAAGTGAGCAGTTCTTC. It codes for CASGGTGIVSEQFF. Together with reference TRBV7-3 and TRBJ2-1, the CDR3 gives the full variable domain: GAGVSQTPSNKVTEKGKYVELRCDPISGHTALYWYRQSLGQGPEFLIYFQGTGAADDSGLPNDRFFAVRPEGSVSTLKIQRTERGDSAVYLCASGGTGIVSEQFFGPGTRLTVL.

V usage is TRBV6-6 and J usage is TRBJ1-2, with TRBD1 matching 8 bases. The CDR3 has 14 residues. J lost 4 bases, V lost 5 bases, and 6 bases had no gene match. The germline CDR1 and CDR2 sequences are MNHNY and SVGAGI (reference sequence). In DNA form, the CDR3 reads TGTGCCAGCAGTCCTGCCGGGACAGGCTATGGCTACACCTTC. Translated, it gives CASSPAGTGYGYTF.

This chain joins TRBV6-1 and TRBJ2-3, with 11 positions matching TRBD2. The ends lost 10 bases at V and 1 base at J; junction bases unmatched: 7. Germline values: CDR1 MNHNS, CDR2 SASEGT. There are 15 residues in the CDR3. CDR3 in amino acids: CATALLAGGTDTQYF. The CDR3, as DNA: TGTGCCACCGCACTACTAGCGGGGGGCACAGATACGCAGTATTTT.

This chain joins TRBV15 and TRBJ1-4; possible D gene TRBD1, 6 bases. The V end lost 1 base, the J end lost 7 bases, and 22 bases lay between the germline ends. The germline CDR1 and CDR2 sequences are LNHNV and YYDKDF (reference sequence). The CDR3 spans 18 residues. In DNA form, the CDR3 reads TGTGCCACCAGCAGAGGACGGCCGCAAACAGGGACTGGTGAAAAACTGTTTTTT. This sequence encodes CATSRGRPQTGTGEKLFF.

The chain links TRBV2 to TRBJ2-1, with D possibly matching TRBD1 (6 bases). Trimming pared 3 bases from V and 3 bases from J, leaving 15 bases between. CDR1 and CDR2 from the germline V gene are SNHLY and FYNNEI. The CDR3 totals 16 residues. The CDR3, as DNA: TGTGCCAGCAGTGAGCAGGAGACAGGTGACTACAATGAGCAGTTCTTC. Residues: CASSEQETGDYNEQFF.

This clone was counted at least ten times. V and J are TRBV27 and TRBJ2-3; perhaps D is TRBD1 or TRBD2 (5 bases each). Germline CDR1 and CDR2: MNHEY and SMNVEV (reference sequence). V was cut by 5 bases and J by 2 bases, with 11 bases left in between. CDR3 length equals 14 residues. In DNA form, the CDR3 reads TGTGCCAGCAGTACCGGGACCGCCACAGATACGCAGTATTTT. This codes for CASSTGTATDTQYF.

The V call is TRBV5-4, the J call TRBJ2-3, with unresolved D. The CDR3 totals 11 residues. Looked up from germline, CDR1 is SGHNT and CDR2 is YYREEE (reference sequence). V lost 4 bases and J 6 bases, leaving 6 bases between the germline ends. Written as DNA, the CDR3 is TGTGCCAGCAGCACCCGGGATACGCAGTATTTT. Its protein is CASSTRDTQYF.

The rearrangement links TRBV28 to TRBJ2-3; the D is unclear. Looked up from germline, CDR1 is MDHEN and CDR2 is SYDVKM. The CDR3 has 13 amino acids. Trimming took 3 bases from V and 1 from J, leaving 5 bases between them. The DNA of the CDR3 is TGTGCCAGCAGTTTGTGGGGCACAGATACGCAGTATTTT. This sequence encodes CASSLWGTDTQYF. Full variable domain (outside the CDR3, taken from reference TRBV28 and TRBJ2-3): DVKVTQSSRYLVKRTGEKVFLECVQDMDHENMFWYRQDPGLGLRLIYFSYDVKMKEKGDIPEGYSVSREKKERFSLILESASTNQTSMYLCASSLWGTDTQYFGPGTRLTVL.

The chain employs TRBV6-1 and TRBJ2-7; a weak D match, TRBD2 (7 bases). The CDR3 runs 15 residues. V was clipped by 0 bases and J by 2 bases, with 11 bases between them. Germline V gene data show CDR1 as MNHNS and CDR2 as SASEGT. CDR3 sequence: CASSEALGGPYEQYF. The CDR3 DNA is TGTGCCAGCAGTGAAGCGCTCGGGGGGCCCTACGAGCAGTACTTC.

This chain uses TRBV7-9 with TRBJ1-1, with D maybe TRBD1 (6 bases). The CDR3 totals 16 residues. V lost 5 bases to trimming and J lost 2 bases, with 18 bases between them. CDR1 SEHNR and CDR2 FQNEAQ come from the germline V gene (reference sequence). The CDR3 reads CASSAGQRPYNTEAFF. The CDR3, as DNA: TGTGCCAGCAGCGCCGGACAGCGACCCTACAACACTGAAGCTTTCTTT.

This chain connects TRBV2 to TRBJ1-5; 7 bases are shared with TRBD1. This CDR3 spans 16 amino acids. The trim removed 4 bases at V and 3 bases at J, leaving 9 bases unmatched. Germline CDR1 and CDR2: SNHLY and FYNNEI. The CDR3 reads CASSAVRGIPNQPQHF. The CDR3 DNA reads TGTGCCAGCAGTGCAGTCAGGGGGATCCCCAATCAGCCCCAGCATTTT.

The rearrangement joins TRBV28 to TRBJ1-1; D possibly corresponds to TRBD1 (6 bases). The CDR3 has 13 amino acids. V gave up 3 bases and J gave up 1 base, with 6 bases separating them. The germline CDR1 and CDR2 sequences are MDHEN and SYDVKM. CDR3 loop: CASSLGQNTEAFF. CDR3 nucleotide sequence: TGTGCCAGCAGTTTGGGACAGAACACTGAAGCTTTCTTT. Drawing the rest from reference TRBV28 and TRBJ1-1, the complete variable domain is DVKVTQSSRYLVKRTGEKVFLECVQDMDHENMFWYRQDPGLGLRLIYFSYDVKMKEKGDIPEGYSVSREKKERFSLILESASTNQTSMYLCASSLGQNTEAFFGQGTRLTVV.

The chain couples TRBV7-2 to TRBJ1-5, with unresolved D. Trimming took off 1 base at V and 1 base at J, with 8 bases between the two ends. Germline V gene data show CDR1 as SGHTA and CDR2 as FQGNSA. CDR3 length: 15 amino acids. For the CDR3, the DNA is TGTGCCAGCAGCTTAGATGGAGGGAGCAATCAGCCCCAGCATTTT. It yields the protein CASSLDGGSNQPQHF.